A selection of T cell receptor beta chains follows, all from one sample in a study of T and B cells in COVID-19 patients. TCRdb reprocessed the multiplex PCR reads with MiXCR, giving one entry per CDR3 protein. The data show fewer than 8,500 distinct CDR3 sequences, about a third seen once. Sequenced input: blood. These receptors originate from a human donor with active COVID-19. CDR3s include the opening cysteine and the closing phenylalanine or tryptophan. A D gene is named only where the DNA matches it firmly. Clone size is not always given. Where it is, it says once, few, many or a class for expanded clones.

D gene	J gene	V gene	clone size	CDR3 protein	CDR3 DNA
TRBD2	TRBJ2-1	TRBV12-3/TRBV12-4	once	CASSFILAGDNEQFF	TGTGCCAGCAGTTTCATCCTAGCGGGGGACAATGAGCAGTTCTTC
-	TRBJ1-2	TRBV6-5	-	CASSTGDKSNYGYTF	TGTGCCAGCAGTACGGGCGACAAGTCTAACTATGGCTACACCTTC
TRBD2	TRBJ2-2	TRBV5-6	few	CASSFLAGEVNLNTGELFF	TGTGCCAGCAGCTTTCTAGCGGGGGAGGTAAATTTAAACACCGGGGAGCTGTTTTTT
-	TRBJ1-3	TRBV11-2	-	CASSTTPSSGNTIYF	TGTGCCAGCAGCACCACACCGAGCTCTGGAAACACCATATATTTT
TRBD2	TRBJ2-3	TRBV13	-	CASSLTSGGAPDTQYF	TGTGCCAGCAGCCTGACTAGCGGGGGGGCGCCAGATACGCAGTATTTT
-	TRBJ2-1	TRBV12-3/TRBV12-4	-	CASSFSLASSYNEQFF	TGTGCCAGCAGTTTCTCGTTGGCTAGCTCCTACAATGAGCAGTTCTTC
-	TRBJ2-3	TRBV5-1	-	CASSLVGQITDTQYF	TGCGCCAGCAGCTTGGTTGGGCAGATCACAGATACGCAGTATTTT
TRBD1	TRBJ1-3	TRBV19	medium-sized	CASSILGQGDYGNTIYF	TGTGCCAGTAGTATCCTGGGACAGGGGGATTATGGAAACACCATATATTTT
TRBD1	TRBJ2-2	TRBV18	medium-sized	CASSPDRAQGTGELFF	TGTGCCAGCTCACCGGACAGGGCGCAGGGCACCGGGGAGCTGTTTTTT
TRBD1	TRBJ2-5	TRBV6-6	few	CASSYPDRGETQYF	TGTGCCAGCAGTTACCCGGACAGGGGAGAGACCCAGTACTTC
TRBD1	TRBJ2-6	TRBV10-3	-	CAMIGGTGANVLTF	TGTGCCATGATAGGGGGCACTGGGGCCAACGTCCTGACTTTC
TRBD1	TRBJ2-2	TRBV27	medium-sized	CASSSTGLNTGELFF	TGTGCCAGCAGTTCGACAGGGTTAAACACCGGGGAGCTGTTTTTT
TRBD1	TRBJ1-6	TRBV6-1	-	CASRPHQKGGSNSPLHF	TGTGCCAGCAGACCCCACCAGAAAGGGGGCTCTAATTCACCCCTCCACTTT
-	TRBJ1-5	TRBV6-1	few	CASSEWKGQGNQPQHF	TGTGCCAGCAGTGAATGGAAGGGGCAGGGCAATCAGCCCCAGCATTTT
-	TRBJ1-2	TRBV27	few	CASSLSGTPGYTF	TGTGCCAGCAGTTTATCAGGGACCCCTGGCTACACCTTC
-	TRBJ1-2	TRBV19	few	CASSPAPRDPYGYTF	TGTGCCAGTAGTCCCGCCCCTCGGGACCCTTATGGCTACACCTTC
-	TRBJ2-3	TRBV6-2/TRBV6-3	few	CASSYSEQGWAQYF	TGTGCCAGCAGTTACTCCGAGCAGGGGTGGGCGCAGTATTTT
-	TRBJ2-7	TRBV27	-	CASSPVGGLSYEQYF	TGTGCCAGCAGTCCCGTGGGGGGCCTCTCCTACGAGCAGTACTTC
-	TRBJ2-5	TRBV19	medium-sized	CASSSGLRQETQYF	TGTGCCAGTAGTTCGGGACTGCGCCAAGAGACCCAGTACTTC
TRBD1	TRBJ1-2	TRBV7-9	-	CASSLGQGARDYGYTF	TGTGCCAGCAGCCTTGGACAGGGCGCCAGGGACTATGGCTACACCTTC
-	TRBJ1-2	TRBV2	-	CASSVERGANDGYTF	TGTGCCAGCAGTGTGGAGAGGGGGGCTAACGATGGCTACACCTTC
-	TRBJ2-1	TRBV6-1	medium-sized	CASSFKDREGEQFF	TGTGCCAGCAGTTTCAAGGACAGGGAGGGTGAGCAGTTCTTC
-	TRBJ1-6	TRBV5-4	-	CASSFMGENSPLHF	TGTGCCAGCAGCTTTATGGGAGAAAATTCACCCCTCCACTTT
-	TRBJ2-6	TRBV10-3	few	CAISEGGGNTGANVLTF	TGTGCCATCAGTGAAGGTGGCGGGAACACAGGGGCCAACGTCCTGACTTTC
TRBD1	TRBJ1-2	TRBV5-6	-	CASSPGQGAQYGYTF	TGTGCCAGCAGCCCGGGACAGGGGGCTCAGTATGGCTACACCTTC
-	TRBJ2-5	TRBV20-1	-	CSASTLGTAYQETQYF	TGCAGTGCTAGTACCCTCGGGACGGCGTACCAAGAGACCCAGTACTTC
-	TRBJ2-7	TRBV14	few	CASSQLGHGLRF	TGTGCCAGCAGCCAATTGGGACATGGACTTCGGTTC
TRBD2	TRBJ2-3	TRBV6-6	few	CASSYPGTSGGADTQYF	TGTGCCAGCAGTTATCCCGGGACTAGCGGGGGGGCAGATACGCAGTATTTT
TRBD1	TRBJ2-5	TRBV27	medium-sized	CASSTGGPETQYF	TGTGCCAGCAGCACAGGGGGCCCAGAGACCCAGTACTTC
-	TRBJ1-5	TRBV15	-	CATSGQGKNQPQHF	TGTGCCACCAGCGGCCAGGGGAAAAATCAGCCCCAGCATTTT
TRBD1	TRBJ1-2	TRBV6-1	-	CASSESGQGNYGYTF	TGTGCCAGCAGTGAATCGGGACAGGGTAACTATGGCTACACCTTC
-	TRBJ2-2	TRBV12-3/TRBV12-4	medium-sized	CATPEENTGELFF	TGTGCCACCCCTGAGGAGAACACCGGGGAGCTGTTTTTT
-	TRBJ2-7	TRBV19	medium-sized	CASSSLSYEQYF	TGTGCCAGTAGTTCCCTCTCCTACGAGCAGTACTTC
-	TRBJ2-3	TRBV11-1	-	CASSFTADPTDTQYF	TGTGCCAGCAGCTTCACAGCGGATCCCACAGATACGCAGTATTTT
-	TRBJ1-5	TRBV7-6	-	CASSFSIGTVDQPQHF	TGTGCCAGCAGCTTCTCAATTGGGACGGTGGATCAGCCCCAGCATTTT
-	TRBJ1-2	TRBV6-2/TRBV6-3	few	CASRSGGAAYGYTF	TGTGCCAGCAGATCCGGCGGGGCGGCCTATGGCTACACCTTC